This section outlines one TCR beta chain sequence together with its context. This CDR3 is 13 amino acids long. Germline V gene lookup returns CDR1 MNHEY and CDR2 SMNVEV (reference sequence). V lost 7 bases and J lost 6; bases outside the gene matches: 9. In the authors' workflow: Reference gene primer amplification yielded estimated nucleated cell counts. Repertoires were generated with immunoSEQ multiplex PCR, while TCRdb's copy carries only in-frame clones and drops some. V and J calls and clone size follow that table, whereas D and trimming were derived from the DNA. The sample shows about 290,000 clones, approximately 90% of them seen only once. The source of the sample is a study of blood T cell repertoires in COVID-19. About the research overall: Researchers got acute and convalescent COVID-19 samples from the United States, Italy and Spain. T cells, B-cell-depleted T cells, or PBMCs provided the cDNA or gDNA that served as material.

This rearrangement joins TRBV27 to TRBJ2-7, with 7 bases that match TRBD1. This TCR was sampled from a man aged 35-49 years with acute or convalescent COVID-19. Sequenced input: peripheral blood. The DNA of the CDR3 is TGTGCCAGCACCAACAGGGGTTCGGGCGAGCAGTACTTC. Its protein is CASTNRGSGEQYF.